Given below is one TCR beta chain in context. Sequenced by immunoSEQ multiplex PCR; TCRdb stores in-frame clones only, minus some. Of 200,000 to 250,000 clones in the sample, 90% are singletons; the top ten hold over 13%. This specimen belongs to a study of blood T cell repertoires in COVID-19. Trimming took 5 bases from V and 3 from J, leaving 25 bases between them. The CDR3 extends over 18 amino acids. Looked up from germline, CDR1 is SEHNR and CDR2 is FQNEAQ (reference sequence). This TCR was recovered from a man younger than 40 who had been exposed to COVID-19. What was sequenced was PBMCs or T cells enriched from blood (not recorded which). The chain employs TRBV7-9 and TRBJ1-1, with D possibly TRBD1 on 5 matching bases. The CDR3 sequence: CASSLPGQIWRMDTEAFF. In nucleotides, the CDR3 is TGTGCCAGCAGCCTCCCTGGACAAATCTGGCGTATGGACACTGAAGCTTTCTTT.